This T cell receptor (beta chain) was identified in a study of blood T cell repertoires in COVID-19. Across the whole study: COVID-19 samples collected from the United States, Italy and Spain covered acute and convalescent phases. The cDNA or gDNA used as material had been derived from T cells, B-cell-depleted T cells, or PBMCs.

Original data processing: It was from reference gene primer amplification that nucleated cell counts were estimated. This table comes from immunoSEQ multiplex PCR, and its TCRdb copy is limited to in-frame clones, with some not included. V, J and clone size are taken as reported in that table, and D and trimming were inferred from the DNA itself. The top ten clones hold around an eighth of a sample with 170,000 or so clones, 84% of them seen once. The germline V gene encodes CDR1 MGHRA and CDR2 YSYEKL. This CDR3 region has 17 residues. V lost 2 bases, J lost 1 base, and 16 bases lay in between. The TCR sequence derives from a man in his late teens or twenties with active or convalescent COVID-19. Sequencing was performed on peripheral blood. V usage is TRBV4-1 and J usage is TRBJ2-3, with a weak D call TRBD2 (5 bases). The CDR3 sequence: CASSQRVRVIGTDTQYF. The CDR3 nucleotides are TGCGCCAGCAGCCAACGGGTGAGGGTGATCGGCACAGATACGCAGTATTTT.